The 26 T cell receptor beta chains given below trace back to one sample, sequenced in a study of molecular identifiers for immune sequencing clone quantification. In TCRdb, the PCR reads were re-called with MiXCR into one record per CDR3 protein. The sample has about 640,000 distinct CDR3 sequences, nearly 20% seen once; the top ten hold 0.85% to 0.9%. Sequencing was performed on naive CD8+ T cells from blood, with Jurkat cell RNA spiked in. Subset described: FACS-sorted CD8+CD4-CCR7+CD45RA+ naive T cells. All receptors derive from a human donor in good health. Some libraries in this study had Jurkat cell RNA spiked in.

As regards this clonotype: A read error may account for a junction end that differs from germline. The CDR3 here is CAGSLGYNELFF. The CDR3 DNA sequence: TGTGCCGGCAGTTTGGGTTACAATGAGCTGTTCTTC. The rearrangement joins TRBV6-5 to TRBJ2-1; D gene unclear. The CDR3 is made up of 12 amino acids. In germline, CDR1 is MNHEY, CDR2 SVGAGI.

This chain uses TRBV27 with TRBJ2-7; a weak D match, TRBD1 (6 bases). This CDR3 has 17 amino acids. V lost 1 base and J lost 3, with 19 bases in between. Germline CDR1 is MNHEY and CDR2 is SMNVEV (reference sequence). CDR3 sequence: CASSLFKTGTTLYEQYF. DNA of the CDR3: TGTGCCAGCAGTTTATTCAAAACCGGGACAACCCTCTACGAGCAGTACTTC.

This clonotype was recorded a few times. The J gene is TRBJ2-1, the V gene TRBV20-1; D perhaps matches TRBD2 (6 bases). Between the trimmed V and J ends, which lost 5 bases and 4 bases, there was a span of 15 bases. The CDR3 covers 14 residues. Germline assignment: CDR1 DFQATT and CDR2 SNEGSKA (reference sequence). DNA of the CDR3: TGCAGTGCTCAGGGCGGGGACCTTTACAATGAGCAGTTCTTC. Protein product: CSAQGGDLYNEQFF.

The chain has TRBV9 and TRBJ2-7; D is perhaps TRBD1 (6 bases). Germline CDR1 and CDR2: SGDLS and YYNGEE. Trimming took off 4 bases at V and 2 bases at J, with 16 bases between the two ends. The CDR3 spans 15 residues. The CDR3 bases are TGTGCCAGCAGCTCCGGGCCAGGGGAGACCTACGAGCAGTACTTC. It yields the protein CASSSGPGETYEQYF.

This clonotype was counted a few times. The chain has TRBV11-2 and TRBJ1-2; tentatively, D is TRBD1 (6 bases). Germline V CDR1 and CDR2: SGHAT, FQNNGV. CDR3 size: 14 residues. Trimming took 9 bases from V and 0 from J, leaving 14 bases between them. The DNA for the CDR3 is TGTGCCAGTGGGGAGGGGGAAGCTAACTATGGCTACACCTTC. Its protein is CASGEGEANYGYTF.

Regarding this clonotype: Germline and junction disagree at one end, which may indicate a read error. The J gene is TRBJ2-7, the V gene TRBV5-1, with D perhaps matching TRBD1 or TRBD2 (5 bases each). Germline V gene sequence: CDR1 SGHRS, CDR2 YFSETQ. CDR3 length: 12 residues. This CDR3 is CASSSGWDEQHF. DNA for the CDR3: TGCGCCAGCAGCTCGGGGTGGGACGAGCAGCACTTC.

The sample holds many counts of this clonotype. The genes are TRBV27 and TRBJ2-7; TRBD1 matches 11 bases. Per germline, CDR1 MNHEY and CDR2 SMNVEV (reference sequence). Unmatched junction bases numbered 3, after V lost 4 bases and J lost 4 bases. The CDR3 spans 14 residues. The DNA of the CDR3 is TGTGCCAGCAGTTGGACAGGGGGCATTTACGAGCAGTACTTC. This encodes CASSWTGGIYEQYF.

As to this clonotype: At one of its ends the junction is not consistent with the germline gene, which may arise from a read error. The V call is TRBV19, the J call TRBJ1-1; 8 positions agree with TRBD1. The germline CDR1 and CDR2 sequences are LNHDA and SQIVND (reference sequence). The CDR3 runs to 15 residues. CDR3 in DNA: TGTGCCGGTAGCCTTTCAGGGGGCGGTTACACTGAAGCTTTCTTT. Translated, it gives CAGSLSGGGYTEAFF.

This clonotype was seen a handful of times. The chain carries TRBV9 and TRBJ2-3; 8 bases map to TRBD2. The CDR3 has 17 amino acids. With V trimmed by 4 bases and J by 5 bases, 15 bases remained unmatched. Germline V gene data show CDR1 as SGDLS and CDR2 as YYNGEE. The CDR3 coding sequence is TGTGCCAGCAGCCCCGGGGGGGGGACGGGGCTGAAAGATACGCAGTATTTT. Residues: CASSPGGGTGLKDTQYF.

V is TRBV10-3 and J is TRBJ1-1; tentatively, D is TRBD1 (5 bases). V lost 4 bases, J lost 0 bases, and 18 bases lay in between. There are 17 residues in the CDR3. Germline V lookup: CDR1 ENHRY, CDR2 SYGVKD. The CDR3 loop reads CAISAPPGGSVNTEAFF. The CDR3 nucleotides are TGTGCCATCAGTGCACCACCGGGGGGGTCGGTGAACACTGAAGCTTTCTTT.

This clonotype appeared many times. V gene TRBV20-1 combines with J gene TRBJ2-7, with TRBD2 matching 9 bases. Germline V gives CDR1 DFQATT, CDR2 SNEGSKA (reference sequence). V shed 1 base and J 2 bases; nucleotides not matched to a gene: 15. The CDR3 length is 18 residues. The CDR3 loop reads CSARGQSKGLAGTYEQYF. The DNA of the CDR3 is TGCAGTGCTAGAGGCCAATCAAAGGGACTAGCAGGAACCTACGAGCAGTACTTC.

A word on this clonotype: A much more abundant neighbour one base away suggests this may be a read error. This rearrangement joins TRBV5-1 to TRBJ2-5; maybe TRBD1 (6 bases). CDR3 length equals 15 residues. V was trimmed by 0 bases and J by 4 bases, leaving 13 bases between them. Germline V CDR1 and CDR2: SGHRS, YFSETQ. The CDR3 loop is CASSLEDRWRETQYF. The CDR3 bases are TGCGCCAGCAGCTTGGAGGACAGATGGCGAGAGACCCAGTACTTC. The full variable domain, completed using reference TRBV5-1 and TRBJ2-5, is KAGVTQTPRYLIKTRGQQVTLSCSPISGHRSVSWYQQTPGQGLQFLFEYFSETQRNKGNFPGRFSGRQFSNSRSEMNVSTLELGDSALYLCASSLEDRWRETQYFGPGTRLLVL.

V and J are TRBV19 and TRBJ2-7; D gene unclear. The CDR3 length is 14 residues. The germline gives CDR1 LNHDA, CDR2 SQIVND (reference sequence). Trimming removed 5 bases from V and 2 bases from J, with 13 bases in between. The CDR3 DNA reads as TGTGCCAGTAGTGCCGCCGGGCCAACCTACGAGCAGTACTTC. As protein: CASSAAGPTYEQYF.

This clonotype was detected many times. V gene TRBV12-5 combines with J gene TRBJ1-2; D ambiguous. This CDR3 has 16 residues. V gave up 0 bases and J gave up 0 bases, with 11 bases separating them. Germline loops: CDR1 LGHNT, CDR2 FRNRAP. The chain's CDR3 is CASGLVGPQPNYGYTF. CDR3 bases: TGTGCTAGTGGTTTGGTAGGCCCCCAACCTAACTATGGCTACACCTTC.

The sample holds many counts of this clonotype. The chain couples TRBV20-1 to TRBJ2-7, with TRBD2 identical over 8 bases. This CDR3 is 14 amino acids long. The V gene end was trimmed by 6 bases and the J gene end by 2 bases; junction bases not matched to a gene: 9. Germline values: CDR1 DFQATT, CDR2 SNEGSKA (reference sequence). CDR3: CSAGGSGGAYEQYF. The CDR3 nucleotides read TGCAGTGCGGGGGGCTCCGGGGGGGCCTACGAGCAGTACTTC.

The V gene is TRBV27, the J gene TRBJ2-2; 13 bases align to TRBD2. Germline-derived CDR1 and CDR2 are MNHEY and SMNVEV (reference sequence). J gave up 6 bases and V 5 bases, and 12 bases lay outside the gene matches. The CDR3 sequence is 18 residues long. CDR3 nucleotide sequence: TGTGCCAGCAGTCCCCCGGGACTAGCGGGACAAGGGGCCGGGGAGCTGTTTTTT. As protein: CASSPPGLAGQGAGELFF.

Comments on this clonotype: A read error is possible here, since a much larger clone lies one base away. This rearrangement joins TRBV5-1 to TRBJ2-1; D perhaps matches TRBD2 (5 bases). The germline V gene has CDR1 SGHRS and CDR2 YFSETQ. This CDR3 has 16 residues. The CDR3 spells CASSLSGMSSCNEQFF. CDR3 in DNA: TGCGCCAGCAGCTTGTCCGGGATGAGCTCCTGCAATGAGCAGTTCTTC.

The rearrangement links TRBV11-2 to TRBJ1-5, with D unclear. V lost 4 bases, J lost 2 bases, and 9 bases lay in between. Per germline, CDR1 SGHAT and CDR2 FQNNGV. This CDR3 comprises 14 residues. CDR3 amino acids: CASSSISGNQPQHF. In nucleotides, the CDR3 is TGTGCCAGCAGCTCAATTAGTGGCAATCAGCCCCAGCATTTT.

Ten or more counts support this clonotype. V is TRBV4-3 and J is TRBJ1-1; D is unresolved. CDR3 length: 15 residues. V lost 0 bases, J lost 5 bases, and 13 bases lay in between. Germline V gives CDR1 LGHNA, CDR2 YSLEER. The CDR3 region has the DNA TGCGCCAGCAGCCAAGATGCAGGCGGGAGAACTGAAGCTTTCTTT. Amino acid sequence: CASSQDAGGRTEAFF.

There are a few counts of this clonotype. The V and J genes are TRBV5-4 and TRBJ2-2, with 8 bases lining up with TRBD1. In germline, CDR1 is SGHNT, CDR2 YYREEE (reference sequence). J was trimmed by 4 bases and V by 7 bases; bases with no gene match: 15. This CDR3 contains 17 residues. This chain's CDR3 is CASGRIGQGAGTGELFF. CDR3 nucleotide sequence: TGTGCCAGCGGCCGAATAGGACAGGGTGCTGGCACCGGGGAGCTGTTTTTT.

In the case of this clonotype: A read error may explain this, as a much larger clone is one base away. The chain recombines TRBV7-6 with TRBJ2-7, with 10 bases fitting TRBD2. This CDR3 is 15 amino acids long. Germline CDR1 is SGHVS and CDR2 is FNYEAQ. The V and J ends lost 5 bases and 3 bases, in that order; junction bases with no gene match: 7. For the CDR3, the DNA is TGTGCCAGCAGCACTGCTAGCGGGAGTTTCTACGAGCAGTACTTC. Its protein product is CASSTASGSFYEQYF.

This clonotype was detected many times. The chain has TRBV24-1 and TRBJ2-2, with TRBD1 identical over 8 bases. Losses at the gene ends were 4 bases for V and 5 bases for J; bases not matched to a gene: 8. The CDR3 loop spans 16 amino acids. Germline V lookup: CDR1 KGHDR, CDR2 SFDVKD. CDR3 protein: CATSDGDRGFTGELFF. For the CDR3, the DNA is TGTGCCACCAGTGACGGAGACAGGGGTTTTACCGGGGAGCTGTTTTTT.

This clonotype turned up a few times. A much larger clone lies one base from this, so it may be a read error. The chain couples TRBV7-2 to TRBJ2-7, with TRBD2 matching over 7 bases. This CDR3 is built from 15 residues. CDR1 is SGHTA and CDR2 is FQGNSA in the germline V gene. The CDR3 sequence: CASSFSGGSSYERYF. CDR3 sequence (DNA): TGTGCCAGCAGCTTTTCGGGCGGGAGCTCCTACGAGCGGTACTTC.

To note about this clonotype: One end of the junction is discordant with germline, which a read error may explain. The chain employs TRBV19 and TRBJ2-2; D call uncertain. Germline loops: CDR1 LNHDA, CDR2 SQIVND (reference sequence). The CDR3 sequence is 13 residues long. This CDR3 is CASGIGLAGELFF. For the CDR3, the DNA is TGTGCCAGTGGTATAGGCCTAGCCGGGGAGCTGTTTTTT.

Comments on this clonotype: This may stem from a read error, because a much larger clone lies one nucleotide away. The gene calls are TRBV7-9 and TRBJ1-1, with D unclear. V was pared by 8 bases and J by 1 base, with 11 bases between. CDR3 length: 13 residues. Germline CDR1 is SEHNR and CDR2 is FQNEAQ (reference sequence). CDR3 sequence (DNA): TGTGCCAGCCGGCCGAGCCCGAACACTGAAGCTTTCTTT. Protein product: CASRPSPNTEAFF.

This clonotype was picked up a small number of times. V and J are TRBV9 and TRBJ2-5, with D possibly TRBD2 on 5 matching bases. CDR3 length: 18 residues. Germline-derived CDR1 and CDR2 are SGDLS and YYNGEE. V was shortened by 2 bases and J by 3 bases, with 23 bases between the two germline ends. The CDR3 DNA reads TGTGCCAGCAGCGTGGACTCTGTAGGACTCCGCTTTGAAGAGACCCAGTACTTC. Amino acid sequence: CASSVDSVGLRFEETQYF.